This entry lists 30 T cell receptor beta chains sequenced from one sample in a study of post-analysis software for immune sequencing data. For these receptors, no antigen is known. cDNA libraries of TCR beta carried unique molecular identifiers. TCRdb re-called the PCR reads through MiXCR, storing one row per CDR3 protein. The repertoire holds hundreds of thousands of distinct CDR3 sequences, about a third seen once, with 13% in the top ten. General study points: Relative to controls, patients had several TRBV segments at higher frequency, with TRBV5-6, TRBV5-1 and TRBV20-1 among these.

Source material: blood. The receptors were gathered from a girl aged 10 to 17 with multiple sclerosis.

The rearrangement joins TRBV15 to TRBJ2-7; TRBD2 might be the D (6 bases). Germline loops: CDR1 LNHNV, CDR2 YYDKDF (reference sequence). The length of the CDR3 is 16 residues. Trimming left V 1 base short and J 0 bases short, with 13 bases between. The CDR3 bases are TGTGCCACCAGCAGAGCCCCCGGGAGTCTCTCCTACGAGCAGTACTTC. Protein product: CATSRAPGSLSYEQYF.

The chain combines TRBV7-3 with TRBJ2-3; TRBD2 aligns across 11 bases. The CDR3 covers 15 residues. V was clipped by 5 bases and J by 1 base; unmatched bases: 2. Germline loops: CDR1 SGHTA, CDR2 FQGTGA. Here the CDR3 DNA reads TGTGCCAGCAGCAAGGGACTAGCGGGCACAGATACGCAGTATTTT. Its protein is CASSKGLAGTDTQYF. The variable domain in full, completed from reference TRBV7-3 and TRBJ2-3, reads GAGVSQTPSNKVTEKGKYVELRCDPISGHTALYWYRQSLGQGPEFLIYFQGTGAADDSGLPNDRFFAVRPEGSVSTLKIQRTERGDSAVYLCASSKGLAGTDTQYFGPGTRLTVL.

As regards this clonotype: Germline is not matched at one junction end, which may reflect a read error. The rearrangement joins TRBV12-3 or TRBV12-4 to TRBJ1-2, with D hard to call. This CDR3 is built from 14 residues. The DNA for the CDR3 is TGTGCCAGCAGGTTAGGAGGCAGATGCTATGGCTACACCTTC. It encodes CASRLGGRCYGYTF.

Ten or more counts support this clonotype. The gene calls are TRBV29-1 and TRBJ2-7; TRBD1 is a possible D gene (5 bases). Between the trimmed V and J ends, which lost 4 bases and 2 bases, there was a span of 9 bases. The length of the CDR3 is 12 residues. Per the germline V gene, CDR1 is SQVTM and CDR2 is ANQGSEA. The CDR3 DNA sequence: TGCAGCGTTGGACAGTGGACCTACGAGCAGTACTTC. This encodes CSVGQWTYEQYF.

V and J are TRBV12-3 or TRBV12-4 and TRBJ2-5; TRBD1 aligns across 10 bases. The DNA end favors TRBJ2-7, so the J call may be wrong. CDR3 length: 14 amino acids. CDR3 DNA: TGTGCCAGCAATTCAAGACAGGGGGCGGTCGAGCAGTACTTC. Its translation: CASNSRQGAVEQYF.

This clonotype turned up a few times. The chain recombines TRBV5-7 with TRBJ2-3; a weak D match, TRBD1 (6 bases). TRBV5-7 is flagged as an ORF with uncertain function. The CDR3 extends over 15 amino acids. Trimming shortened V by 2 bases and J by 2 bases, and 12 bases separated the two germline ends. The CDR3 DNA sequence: TGTGCCAGCAGCTTAAGACAGGCGTACACAGATACGCAGTATTTT. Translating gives CASSLRQAYTDTQYF.

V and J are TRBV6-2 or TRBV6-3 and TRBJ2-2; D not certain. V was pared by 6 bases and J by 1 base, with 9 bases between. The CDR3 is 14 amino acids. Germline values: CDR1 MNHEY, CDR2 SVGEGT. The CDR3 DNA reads TGTGCCAGCAGGTGGGATTTGAACACCGGGGAGCTGTTTTTT. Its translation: CASRWDLNTGELFF.

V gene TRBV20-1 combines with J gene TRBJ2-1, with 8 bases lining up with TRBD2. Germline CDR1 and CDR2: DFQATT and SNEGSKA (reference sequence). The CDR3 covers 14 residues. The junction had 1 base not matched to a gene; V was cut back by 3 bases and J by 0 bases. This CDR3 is CSASTSGSYNEQFF. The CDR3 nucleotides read TGCAGTGCTAGTACTAGCGGCTCCTACAATGAGCAGTTCTTC.

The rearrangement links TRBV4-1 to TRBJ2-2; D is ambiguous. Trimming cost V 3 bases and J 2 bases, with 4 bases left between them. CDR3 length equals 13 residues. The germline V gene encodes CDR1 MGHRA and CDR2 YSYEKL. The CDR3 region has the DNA TGCGCCAGCAGCCACGACAACACCGGGGAGCTGTTTTTT. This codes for CASSHDNTGELFF.

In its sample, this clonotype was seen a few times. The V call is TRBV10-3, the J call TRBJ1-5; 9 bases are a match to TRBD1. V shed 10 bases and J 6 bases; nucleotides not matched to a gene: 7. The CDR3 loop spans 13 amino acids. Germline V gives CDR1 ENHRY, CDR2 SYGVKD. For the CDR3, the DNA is TGTGCCACCGGGGACAGGGCAGGTCAGCCCCAGCATTTT. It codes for CATGDRAGQPQHF.

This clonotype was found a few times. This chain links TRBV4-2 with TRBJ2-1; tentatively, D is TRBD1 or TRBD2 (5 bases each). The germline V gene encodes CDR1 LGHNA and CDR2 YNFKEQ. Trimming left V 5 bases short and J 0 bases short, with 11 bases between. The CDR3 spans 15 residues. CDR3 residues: CASSSYGGSYNEQFF. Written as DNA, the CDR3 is TGTGCCAGCAGCTCGTATGGGGGCTCCTACAATGAGCAGTTCTTC.

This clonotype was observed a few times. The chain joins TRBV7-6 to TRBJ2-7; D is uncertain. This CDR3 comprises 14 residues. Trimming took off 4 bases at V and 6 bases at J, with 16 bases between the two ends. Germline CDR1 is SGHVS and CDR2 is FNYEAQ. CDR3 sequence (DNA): TGTGCCAGCAGCTACCCTCCAATAAAAAGCGAGCAGTACTTC. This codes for CASSYPPIKSEQYF.

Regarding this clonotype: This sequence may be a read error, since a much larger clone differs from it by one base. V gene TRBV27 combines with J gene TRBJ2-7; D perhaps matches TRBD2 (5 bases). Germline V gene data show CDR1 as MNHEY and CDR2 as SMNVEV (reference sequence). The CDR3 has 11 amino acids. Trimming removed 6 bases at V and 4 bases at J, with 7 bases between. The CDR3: CASRRGYEQYF. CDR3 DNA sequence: TGTGCCAGCAGACGGGGTTACGAGCAGTACTTC.

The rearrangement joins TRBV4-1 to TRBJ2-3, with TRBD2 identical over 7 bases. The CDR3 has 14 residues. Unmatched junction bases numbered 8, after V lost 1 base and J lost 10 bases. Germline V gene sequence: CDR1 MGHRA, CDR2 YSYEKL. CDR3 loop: CASSQVGARGSQYF. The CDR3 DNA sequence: TGCGCCAGCAGCCAAGTGGGTGCGCGGGGGTCGCAGTATTTT.

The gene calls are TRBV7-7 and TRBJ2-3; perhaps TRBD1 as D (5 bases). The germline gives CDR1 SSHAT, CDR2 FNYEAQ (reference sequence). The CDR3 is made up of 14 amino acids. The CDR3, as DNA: TGTGTTACCCAACAATGGCAGGGAACAGATACGCAGTATTTT. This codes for CVTQQWQGTDTQYF.

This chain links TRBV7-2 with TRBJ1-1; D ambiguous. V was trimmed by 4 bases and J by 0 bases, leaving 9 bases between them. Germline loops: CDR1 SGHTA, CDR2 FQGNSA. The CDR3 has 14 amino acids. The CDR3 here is CASSSSQLNTEAFF. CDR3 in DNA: TGTGCCAGCAGCTCCTCACAGTTGAACACTGAAGCTTTCTTT. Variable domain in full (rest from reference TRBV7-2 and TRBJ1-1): GAGVSQSPSNKVTEKGKDVELRCDPISGHTALYWYRQSLGQGLEFLIYFQGNSAPDKSGLPSDRFSAERTGGSVSTLTIQRTQQEDSAVYLCASSSSQLNTEAFFGQGTRLTVV.

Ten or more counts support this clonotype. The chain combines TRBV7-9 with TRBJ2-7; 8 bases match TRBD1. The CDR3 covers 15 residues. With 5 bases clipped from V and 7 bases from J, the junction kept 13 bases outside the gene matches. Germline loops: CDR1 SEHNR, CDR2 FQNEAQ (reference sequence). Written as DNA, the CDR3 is TGTGCCAGCAGCCTAATTTACAGGGGGAAGGAAGAGCAGTACTTC. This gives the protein CASSLIYRGKEEQYF.

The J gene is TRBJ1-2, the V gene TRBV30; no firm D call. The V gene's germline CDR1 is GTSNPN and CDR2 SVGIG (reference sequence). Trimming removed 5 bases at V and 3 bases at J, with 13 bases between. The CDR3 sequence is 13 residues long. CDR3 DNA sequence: TGTGCCTGGGGGGTATTCAGCCACTATGGCTACACCTTC. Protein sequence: CAWGVFSHYGYTF.

The CDR3: CSARDLSRPYNEQFF. In DNA form, the CDR3 reads TGCAGTGCTAGAGATTTGAGCCGCCCCTACAATGAGCAGTTCTTC. V is TRBV20-1 and J is TRBJ2-1; D unclear. The CDR3 runs to 15 residues. Germline V gene sequence: CDR1 DFQATT, CDR2 SNEGSKA (reference sequence). V was trimmed by 0 bases and J by 2 bases, leaving 11 bases between them.

The CDR3 region is CASSFTGTAHNEQFF. CDR3 in DNA: TGTGCCAGCAGCTTCACCGGGACAGCGCACAATGAGCAGTTCTTC. The chain is built from TRBV9 and TRBJ2-1, with TRBD1 matching 7 bases. J lost 5 bases, V lost 4 bases, and 9 bases had no gene match. CDR3 length: 15 amino acids. CDR1 and CDR2 (germline): SGDLS, YYNGEE.

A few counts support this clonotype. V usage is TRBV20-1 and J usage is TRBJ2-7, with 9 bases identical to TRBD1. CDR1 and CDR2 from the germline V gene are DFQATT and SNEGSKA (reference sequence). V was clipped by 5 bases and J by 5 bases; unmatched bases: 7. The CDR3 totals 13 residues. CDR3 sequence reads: CSADTGTGNEQYF. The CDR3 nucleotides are TGCAGTGCTGACACCGGGACAGGGAACGAGCAGTACTTC.

The CDR3 region has the DNA TGTGCCAGCAGCAAAGTCGGGGACAGAGGATTCTCTGGGGCCAACGTCCTGACTTTC. Protein: CASSKVGDRGFSGANVLTF. This chain connects TRBV21-1 to TRBJ2-6; the table calls TRBD1, which could not be checked here. TRBV21-1 is termed a pseudogene. The CDR3 spans 19 residues.

The CDR3 spells CASSLGGQGLTEAFF. CDR3 nucleotide sequence: TGTGCCAGCAGCCTAGGAGGACAGGGATTAACTGAAGCTTTCTTT. The chain joins TRBV7-2 to TRBJ1-1; TRBD1 aligns across 8 bases. Germline-derived CDR1 and CDR2 are SGHTA and FQGNSA. The junction had 10 bases not matched to a gene; V was cut back by 5 bases and J by 5 bases. The CDR3 has 15 residues. Supplemented by reference TRBV7-2 and TRBJ1-1, the full variable domain reads GAGVSQSPSNKVTEKGKDVELRCDPISGHTALYWYRQSLGQGLEFLIYFQGNSAPDKSGLPSDRFSAERTGGSVSTLTIQRTQQEDSAVYLCASSLGGQGLTEAFFGQGTRLTVV.

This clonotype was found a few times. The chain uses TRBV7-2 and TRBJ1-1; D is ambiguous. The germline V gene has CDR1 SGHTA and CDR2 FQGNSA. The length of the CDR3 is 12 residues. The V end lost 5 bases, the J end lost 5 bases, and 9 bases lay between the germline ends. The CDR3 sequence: CASSQTVTEAFF. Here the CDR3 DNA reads TGTGCCAGCAGCCAGACGGTTACTGAAGCTTTCTTT.

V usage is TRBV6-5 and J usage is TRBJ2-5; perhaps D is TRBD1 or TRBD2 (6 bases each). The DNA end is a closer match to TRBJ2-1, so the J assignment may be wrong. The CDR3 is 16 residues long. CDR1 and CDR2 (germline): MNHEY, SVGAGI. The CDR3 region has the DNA TGTGCCAGCAGGAACCAAGGGGGACTGAAGCAAGAGACCCAGTTCTTC. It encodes CASRNQGGLKQETQFF.

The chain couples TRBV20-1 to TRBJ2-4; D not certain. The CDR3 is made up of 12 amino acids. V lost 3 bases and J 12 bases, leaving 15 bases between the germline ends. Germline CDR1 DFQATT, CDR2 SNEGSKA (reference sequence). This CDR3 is CSARGLEDDQYF. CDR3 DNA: TGCAGTGCTAGGGGATTAGAGGACGATCAGTACTTC.

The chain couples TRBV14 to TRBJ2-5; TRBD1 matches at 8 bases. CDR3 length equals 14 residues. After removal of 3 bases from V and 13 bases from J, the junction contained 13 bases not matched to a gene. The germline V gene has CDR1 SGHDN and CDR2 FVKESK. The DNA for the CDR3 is TGTGCCAGCAGCCAGACCGCAGGGGGCGCTTATCTGTACTTC. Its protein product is CASSQTAGGAYLYF.

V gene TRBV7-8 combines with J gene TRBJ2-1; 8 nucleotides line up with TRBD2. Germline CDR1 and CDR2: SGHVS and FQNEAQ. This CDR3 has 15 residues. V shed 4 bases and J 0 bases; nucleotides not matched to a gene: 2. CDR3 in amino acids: CASSSLAGSYNEQFF. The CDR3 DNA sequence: TGTGCCAGCAGCTCCCTAGCGGGCTCCTACAATGAGCAGTTCTTC.

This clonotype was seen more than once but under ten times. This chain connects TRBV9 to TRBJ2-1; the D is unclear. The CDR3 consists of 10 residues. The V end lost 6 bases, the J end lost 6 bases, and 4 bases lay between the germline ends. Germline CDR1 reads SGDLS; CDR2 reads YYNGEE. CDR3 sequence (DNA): TGTGCCAGCATCCGCAATGAGCAGTTCTTC. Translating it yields CASIRNEQFF.

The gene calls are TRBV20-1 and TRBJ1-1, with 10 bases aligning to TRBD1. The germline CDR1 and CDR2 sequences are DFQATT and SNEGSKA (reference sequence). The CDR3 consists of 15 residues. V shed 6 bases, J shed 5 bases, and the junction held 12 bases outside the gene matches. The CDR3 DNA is TGCAGTGCCACTCAGACAGGGGGCGCAGGTACTGAAGCTTTCTTT. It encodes CSATQTGGAGTEAFF.